This entry lists 28 T cell receptor beta chains sequenced from one sample in a study of PD-1 blockade in mismatch repair-deficient tumors. Assay used: immunoSEQ multiplex PCR; TCRdb lists only in-frame clones, some missing. The data hold roughly 130,000 clones, with roughly 90% observed a single time. The sample was peripheral blood, taken 72 weeks after starting pembrolizumab. These receptors were collected from an adult with mismatch repair-deficient cancer.

The CDR3 bases are TGTGCCAGCAGCTTAGCGGGATTGGGAAGGACTGGCTACGAGCAGTACTTC. This codes for CASSLAGLGRTGYEQYF. The gene calls are TRBV7-9 and TRBJ2-7; tentatively, D is TRBD2 (5 bases). From germline, CDR1 is SEHNR and CDR2 FQNEAQ (reference sequence). The CDR3 runs to 17 residues. Trimming left V 0 bases short and J 3 bases short, with 18 bases between.

The chain has TRBV6-5 and TRBJ2-3; 12 bases line up with TRBD1. This CDR3 has 16 residues. J lost 4 bases, V lost 2 bases, and 4 bases had no gene match. The germline CDR1 and CDR2 sequences are MNHEY and SVGAGI. This CDR3 reads CASSYGTGGPSDTQYF. CDR3 in DNA: TGTGCCAGCAGTTACGGGACAGGGGGCCCTTCAGATACGCAGTATTTT.

This chain connects TRBV4-2 to TRBJ1-4; D remains ambiguous. The V end was cut by 0 bases, the J end by 6 bases, with 8 bases between. The CDR3 covers 14 residues. The germline CDR1 and CDR2 sequences are LGHNA and YNFKEQ. CDR3 nucleotide sequence: TGTGCCAGCAGCCAAGAGGGCGGGTATGAAAAACTGTTTTTT. Its protein product is CASSQEGGYEKLFF.

V is TRBV15 and J is TRBJ1-5; possibly TRBD1 for D (5 bases). Germline V CDR1 and CDR2: LNHNV, YYDKDF (reference sequence). The CDR3 length is 15 residues. Deletions cut 5 bases from V and 4 bases from J, with 15 bases between. In nucleotides, the CDR3 is TGTGCCACCAGCGGGGACGGAAGGAAGAATCAGCCCCAGCATTTT. Amino acids: CATSGDGRKNQPQHF. Complete variable domain (other parts from reference TRBV15 and TRBJ1-5): DAMVIQNPRYQVTQFGKPVTLSCSQTLNHNVMYWYQQKSSQAPKLLFHYYDKDFNNEADTPDNFQSRRPNTSFCFLDIRSPGLGDTAMYLCATSGDGRKNQPQHFGDGTRLSIL.

V and J are TRBV5-1 and TRBJ2-3; 7 nucleotides line up with TRBD1. This CDR3 region has 15 residues. Germline V lookup: CDR1 SGHRS, CDR2 YFSETQ. The V gene end was trimmed by 4 bases and the J gene end by 2 bases; junction bases not matched to a gene: 7. CDR3 residues: CASSPGQSNTDTQYF. For the CDR3, the DNA is TGCGCCAGCAGCCCGGGACAGTCCAACACAGATACGCAGTATTTT.

The chain employs TRBV10-2 and TRBJ1-5; a weak D match, TRBD1 (5 bases). Germline assignment: CDR1 WSHSY and CDR2 SAAADI. V gave up 2 bases and J gave up 1 base, with 27 bases separating them. CDR3 length: 21 amino acids. The CDR3 region is CASSEPPSRGGGLWSNQPQHF. Written as DNA, the CDR3 is TGCGCCAGCAGTGAGCCCCCCTCGAGGGGTGGGGGATTATGGAGCAATCAGCCCCAGCATTTT.

V is TRBV19 and J is TRBJ1-5, with D unclear. Trimming took off 1 base at V and 0 bases at J, with 7 bases between the two ends. CDR1 LNHDA and CDR2 SQIVND come from the germline V gene (reference sequence). The CDR3 totals 15 residues. The CDR3 reads CASSIVSFSNQPQHF. CDR3 DNA: TGTGCCAGTAGTATAGTCTCCTTTAGCAATCAGCCCCAGCATTTT.

This chain joins TRBV19 and TRBJ1-2; unclear D gene. The CDR3 loop spans 16 amino acids. Germline V gene data show CDR1 as LNHDA and CDR2 as SQIVND (reference sequence). The ends were cut back, 5 bases at V and 3 bases at J, with 19 bases in the middle. The chain's CDR3 is CASSPGGGLRYYGYTF. The DNA of the CDR3 is TGTGCCAGTAGTCCCGGCGGAGGGCTAAGGTACTATGGCTACACCTTC. Full variable domain (outside the CDR3, taken from reference TRBV19 and TRBJ1-2): DGGITQSPKYLFRKEGQNVTLSCEQNLNHDAMYWYRQDPGQGLRLIYYSQIVNDFQKGDIAEGYSVSREKKESFPLTVTSAQKNPTAFYLCASSPGGGLRYYGYTFGSGTRLTVV.

The gene calls are TRBV27 and TRBJ1-2; 7 bases agree with TRBD1. Losses at the gene ends were 6 bases for V and 4 bases for J; bases not matched to a gene: 8. Germline V lookup: CDR1 MNHEY, CDR2 SMNVEV (reference sequence). The CDR3 sequence is 14 residues long. The CDR3 spells CASSPGTASYGYTF. The CDR3 DNA reads as TGTGCCAGCAGCCCCGGGACAGCTAGCTATGGCTACACCTTC.

J is TRBJ2-1 and V is TRBV7-6; D ambiguous. CDR3 length equals 13 residues. Between the trimmed V and J ends, which lost 1 base and 10 bases, there was a span of 11 bases. The germline V gene has CDR1 SGHVS and CDR2 FNYEAQ. The CDR3 DNA reads TGTGCCAGCAGCTTAGAGGGCTCTCGCGAGCAGTTCTTC. This sequence encodes CASSLEGSREQFF.

The CDR3 nucleotides read TGTGCCAGCAGTTTATTGGGGGACAGGAGCTATGGCTACACCTTC. It is translated as CASSLLGDRSYGYTF. The V and J genes are TRBV28 and TRBJ1-2, with 8 positions matching TRBD1. Germline CDR1 and CDR2: MDHEN and SYDVKM. V dropped 1 base and J dropped 4; count of bases not matched to a gene: 5. This CDR3 comprises 15 residues.

This clone was recorded only once. The chain joins TRBV7-9 to TRBJ1-4; D is unclear. This CDR3 has 18 residues. V lost 1 base and J lost 3, with 18 bases in between. The germline V gene encodes CDR1 SEHNR and CDR2 FQNEAQ (reference sequence). This chain's CDR3 is CASSLDQAKGRANEKLFF. CDR3 sequence (DNA): TGTGCCAGCAGCTTAGACCAGGCCAAGGGCCGAGCTAATGAAAAACTGTTTTTT.

J is TRBJ2-7 and V is TRBV19, with D perhaps matching TRBD1 (6 bases). The CDR3 sequence is 14 residues long. Germline lookup yields CDR1 LNHDA and CDR2 SQIVND (reference sequence). The V end was cut by 1 base, the J end by 2 bases, with 9 bases between. Here the CDR3 reads CASSIAAGAYEQYF. CDR3 nucleotide sequence: TGTGCCAGTAGTATAGCGGCAGGGGCCTACGAGCAGTACTTC.

The V and J genes are TRBV5-4 and TRBJ2-1; TRBD1 agrees at 7 bases. Germline V gene data show CDR1 as SGHNT and CDR2 as YYREEE (reference sequence). V trimming: 3 bases; J trimming: 1 base; junction bases outside the gene matches: 7. The CDR3 has 16 amino acids. CDR3 DNA: TGTGCCAGCAGCTCTCCCGGGACAGTTTCCTACAATGAGCAGTTCTTC. Protein sequence: CASSSPGTVSYNEQFF.

The chain combines TRBV7-2 with TRBJ2-7; 9 bases align to TRBD1. The CDR3 runs 16 residues. Per the germline V gene, CDR1 is SGHTA and CDR2 is FQGNSA. The V segment lost 2 bases and the J segment 0 bases; nucleotides outside the gene matches: 5. The CDR3 DNA reads TGTGCCAGCAGCTTACCCGGGACAGGGAGCTCCTACGAGCAGTACTTC. It encodes CASSLPGTGSSYEQYF.

The J gene is TRBJ2-5, the V gene TRBV11-1; 8 bases are a match to TRBD1. V lost 1 base, J lost 2 bases, and 9 bases stayed unmatched. From germline, CDR1 is SGHAT and CDR2 FQDESV (reference sequence). The CDR3 contains 17 residues. The CDR3 protein is CASSLGRSGTGQETQYF. CDR3 nucleotide sequence: TGTGCCAGCAGCTTAGGGAGATCCGGGACAGGTCAAGAGACCCAGTACTTC.

J is TRBJ1-1 and V is TRBV30; TRBD1 aligns across 9 bases. The length of the CDR3 is 15 residues. With V trimmed by 1 base and J by 5 bases, 8 bases remained unmatched. Germline CDR1 GTSNPN, CDR2 SVGIG (reference sequence). CDR3 protein: CAWSGVDRGVTEAFF. CDR3 nucleotides: TGTGCCTGGAGTGGGGTCGACAGGGGGGTTACTGAAGCTTTCTTT.

The chain links TRBV4-3 to TRBJ2-5; D may be TRBD2 (6 bases). CDR3 length: 15 residues. V was trimmed by 4 bases and J by 5 bases, leaving 17 bases between them. From germline, CDR1 is LGHNA and CDR2 YSLEER. CDR3 bases: TGCGCCAGCAGCCTGAACGCCGGGGCGGGGGAGACCCAGTACTTC. Translated: CASSLNAGAGETQYF.

The chain couples TRBV7-2 to TRBJ1-5; 8 bases are a match to TRBD1. From germline, CDR1 is SGHTA and CDR2 FQGNSA. Losses at the gene ends were 5 bases for V and 6 bases for J; bases not matched to a gene: 9. This CDR3 region has 15 residues. For the CDR3, the DNA is TGTGCCAGCAGCCCCGGGACAGGAGTATTTCAGCCCCAGCATTTT. Translating gives CASSPGTGVFQPQHF. The full variable domain, in which reference TRBV7-2 and TRBJ1-5 provide the parts outside the CDR3, is GAGVSQSPSNKVTEKGKDVELRCDPISGHTALYWYRQSLGQGLEFLIYFQGNSAPDKSGLPSDRFSAERTGGSVSTLTIQRTQQEDSAVYLCASSPGTGVFQPQHFGDGTRLSIL.

The chain links TRBV27 to TRBJ1-3, with TRBD1 as a possible D gene (5 bases). The CDR3 spans 12 residues. Per germline, CDR1 MNHEY and CDR2 SMNVEV (reference sequence). V was shortened by 11 bases and J by 0 bases, with 8 bases between the two germline ends. DNA for the CDR3: TGTGCCGCAAGGGGCTCTGGAAACACCATATATTTT. Translated, it gives CAARGSGNTIYF.

The table lists this clone with a count of one. V usage is TRBV19 and J usage is TRBJ1-2, with a possible D match to TRBD1 (5 bases). V lost 4 bases, J lost 2 bases, and 11 bases lay in between. In germline, CDR1 is LNHDA, CDR2 SQIVND (reference sequence). The CDR3 runs to 14 residues. The CDR3 region is CASSTTGLNYGYTF. The CDR3 DNA reads TGTGCCAGTAGTACTACAGGACTGAACTATGGCTACACCTTC.

The chain has TRBV10-3 and TRBJ1-3; a weak D match, TRBD1 (5 bases). The germline CDR1 and CDR2 sequences are ENHRY and SYGVKD. V dropped 9 bases and J dropped 0 bases, with 15 bases sitting between them. The CDR3 totals 15 residues. The CDR3 loop reads CAIQPDTLSGNTIYF. The DNA of the CDR3 is TGTGCCATACAACCGGACACGCTCTCTGGAAACACCATATATTTT.

The chain links TRBV11-3 to TRBJ2-3, with D possibly being TRBD1 (5 bases). There are 15 residues in the CDR3. Germline V CDR1 and CDR2: SGHNT, YENEEA. V lost 4 bases and J lost 2, with 13 bases in between. CDR3 amino acids: CASSSQGLVTDTQYF. The CDR3, as DNA: TGTGCCAGCAGCTCCCAGGGCTTAGTCACAGATACGCAGTATTTT.

The rearrangement links TRBV14 to TRBJ2-1; perhaps TRBD2 as D (5 bases). This CDR3 is built from 14 residues. Trimming took 4 bases from V and 0 from J, leaving 7 bases between them. CDR1 is SGHDN, CDR2 FVKESK, per germline. As DNA, the CDR3 is TGTGCCAGCAGCCCGACTAACTCCTACAATGAGCAGTTCTTC. Protein sequence: CASSPTNSYNEQFF.

The chain is built from TRBV5-6 and TRBJ2-1, with 7 bases that match TRBD1. CDR3 size: 14 residues. Trimming took 3 bases from V and 5 from J; bases not matched to a gene: 5. CDR1 is SGHDT, CDR2 YYEEEE, per germline. The CDR3 sequence: CASSSGTDDNEQFF. DNA for the CDR3: TGTGCCAGCAGCTCCGGGACAGACGACAATGAGCAGTTCTTC.

CDR3 sequence: CASSSGEVDYTF. Written as DNA, the CDR3 is TGTGCCAGCAGCTCGGGCGAAGTAGACTACACCTTC. V is TRBV7-9 and J is TRBJ1-2; D not certain. The germline V gene has CDR1 SEHNR and CDR2 FQNEAQ (reference sequence). V shed 4 bases and J shed 10 bases, with 13 bases lying between them. The CDR3 runs to 12 residues.

The chain combines TRBV27 with TRBJ2-6; D gene ambiguous. Germline CDR1 reads MNHEY; CDR2 reads SMNVEV (reference sequence). The V and J ends lost 7 bases and 0 bases respectively, with 4 bases between them. This CDR3 has 13 amino acids. The CDR3 reads CASNLSGANVLTF. The DNA of the CDR3 is TGTGCCAGCAACCTCTCTGGGGCCAACGTCCTGACTTTC.

This clone showed up just a few times. This sequence joins TRBV6-6 and TRBJ2-2, with D tentatively TRBD2 (7 bases). The CDR3 spans 12 residues. V was trimmed by 7 bases and J by 10 bases, leaving 13 bases between them. CDR1 and CDR2 (germline): MNHNY, SVGAGI (reference sequence). CDR3 protein: CASTGGRVELFF. DNA for the CDR3: TGTGCCAGCACCGGGGGGCGTGTGGAGCTGTTTTTT.